These T cell receptor beta chains were read from a single sample in a study of circulating and synovial CD4+ cells in juvenile arthritis. Using immunoSEQ multiplex PCR, the repertoire was profiled, and TCRdb retains in-frame clones only, with some absent. The sample holds approximately 31,000 clones, 90% to 95% seen once. Sequenced input: CD4+ T cells from blood. Source of these receptors: a human donor with juvenile idiopathic arthritis. CDR3s include the opening cysteine and the closing phenylalanine or tryptophan. Fields, in order: CDR3 length, V gene, J gene, clone size, D gene, CDR3 DNA, CDR3 protein. A D gene is named only where the DNA matches it firmly. The size entry is marked missing in some rows and otherwise reads once, few, many or a size class.

15,TRBV10-1,TRBJ2-5,.,TRBD1,TGCGCCAGCAGTCCGACACAGGGGGCAGGGGAGACCCAGTACTTC,CASSPTQGAGETQYF
13,TRBV6-5,TRBJ1-1,.,.,TGTGCCAGCAGTTACCGGGGGGGCACTGAAGCTTTCTTT,CASSYRGGTEAFF
13,TRBV30,TRBJ2-1,.,.,TGTGCCTGGAGTACCCAGCGGTACAATGAGCAGTTCTTC,CAWSTQRYNEQFF
15,TRBV19,TRBJ2-3,once,TRBD1,TGTGCCAGTAGTACAGCCGGGACAGGGGGAGATACGCAGTATTTT,CASSTAGTGGDTQYF
18,TRBV2,TRBJ1-5,.,TRBD1,TGTGCCAGCAGTGAAGCGGGGACAGGTTCTAGAGAAAATCAGCCCCAGCATTTT,CASSEAGTGSRENQPQHF
14,TRBV6-1,TRBJ1-1,few,.,TGTGCCAGCAGGCCCAGGGGACCGAACACTGAAGCTTTCTTT,CASRPRGPNTEAFF
15,TRBV6-5,TRBJ1-3,few,.,TGTGCCAGCAGTTACTCGCGGGGGGGTGGAAACACCATATATTTT,CASSYSRGGGNTIYF
20,TRBV4-3,TRBJ1-6,.,TRBD1,TGCGCCAGCAGCCCCACGACCCAAAGACAGGGGGCGTCCTATAATTCACCCCTCCACTTT,CASSPTTQRQGASYNSPLHF
17,TRBV7-2,TRBJ1-5,.,.,TGTGCCAGCAGCTTAGACGTTCGGTCAGGACTAATCAGTCCCCAGCATTTT,CASSLDVRSGLISPQHF
14,TRBV10-3,TRBJ2-3,.,.,TGTGCCATCAGTCGGACACTTAGCACAGATACGCAGTATTTT,CAISRTLSTDTQYF
18,TRBV2,TRBJ2-6,.,.,TGTGCCAGCAGCCCCCTTCCGTTACCCAGCTCTGGGGCCAACGTCCTGACTTTC,CASSPLPLPSSGANVLTF
14,TRBV5-1,TRBJ2-5,.,.,TGCGCCAGCAGCTTGGGACCGAGACAGGAGACCCAGTACTTC,CASSLGPRQETQYF
14,TRBV30,TRBJ2-7,.,.,TGTGCCTGGAGTGTAGGGGGGGACTCCTACGAGCAGTACTTC,CAWSVGGDSYEQYF
14,TRBV28,TRBJ2-1,.,.,TGTGCCAGCAGTTTCGCGGGGCCCGTCAATGAGCAGTTCTTC,CASSFAGPVNEQFF
12,TRBV10-3,TRBJ2-1,few,.,TGTGCCATCAGTGAGAACAATAATGAGCAGTTCTTC,CAISENNNEQFF
17,TRBV12-5,TRBJ1-1,.,TRBD1,TGTGCTAGTGGTTTGGCCCGGCCCCGACAGGGGGCAGCTGAAGCTTTCTTT,CASGLARPRQGAAEAFF
16,TRBV4-2,TRBJ2-2,.,.,TGTGCCAGCAGCGTCGAGGGTGGGGAGAACACCGGGGAGCTGTTTTTT,CASSVEGGENTGELFF
15,TRBV6-6,TRBJ2-7,.,TRBD1,TGTGCCAGCAGTTACTCGAATGACAGGGGGCGCGAGCAGTACTTC,CASSYSNDRGREQYF
15,TRBV4-3,TRBJ1-4,.,TRBD1,TGCGCCAGCAGCCAAGAGGGACAGCACGATGGAGGGGTGTTTTTT,CASSQEGQHDGGVFF
14,TRBV5-8,TRBJ2-7,.,TRBD2,TGTGCCAGCACAGTAGCGGGAGGCCCATACGAGCAGTACTTC,CASTVAGGPYEQYF
17,TRBV18,TRBJ2-2,.,.,TGTGCCAGCTCACTCCGGGGCACTAGCTTGAACACCGGGGAGCTGTTTTTT,CASSLRGTSLNTGELFF
16,TRBV27,TRBJ2-2,.,.,TGTGCCAGCAGTGCAGCGCCGGGACTTGCAACCGGGGAGCTGTTTTTT,CASSAAPGLATGELFF
15,TRBV10-3,TRBJ2-5,.,TRBD1,TGTGCCATCAGCTTCGGACAGGGAGGACGAGAGACCCAGTACTTC,CAISFGQGGRETQYF
15,TRBV29-1,TRBJ2-7,.,TRBD2,TGCAGCGTTGAAGATGGGGGGGGACCAACCTACGAGCAGTACTTC,CSVEDGGGPTYEQYF
12,TRBV2,TRBJ2-3,.,.,TGTGCCAGCAGTGAGGGACTCCCCGGTAGATATTTT,CASSEGLPGRYF
16,TRBV7-6,TRBJ2-5,.,TRBD2,TGTGCCAGCAGCTTAGGGCTAGCGGGAGGTCAAGAGACCCAGTACTTC,CASSLGLAGGQETQYF
15,TRBV6-5,TRBJ1-3,.,.,TGTGCCAGCAGTTACTCGGTTACAACAGGAAACACCATATATTTT,CASSYSVTTGNTIYF